A single T cell receptor beta chain is shown here with its context. As yet, its antigen is unknown. This specimen belongs to a study of shared clonotypes between healthy human individuals. General study points: Non-shared clonotypes displayed generation probabilities falling below those of clonotypes present in all four donors.

The trim removed 7 bases at V and 3 bases at J, leaving 9 bases unmatched. The CDR3 consists of 14 residues. Germline V gives CDR1 SQVTM, CDR2 ANQGSEA. TCRdb's copy holds only in-frame clones and misses some; the assay was immunoSEQ multiplex PCR. Of millions of clones listed, around 94% are singletons. All donors were healthy HIV-negative adults lacking recent acute infections or vaccinations. The receptor comes from a young man in good health. This sequence joins TRBV29-1 and TRBJ1-2; 9 positions agree with TRBD1. Sequenced input: naive CD4+ T cells sorted from blood. The sample's subset: CD45RA+ positively selected. CDR3 amino acids: CSAPPGQGHYGYTF. For the CDR3, the DNA is TGCAGCGCCCCTCCGGGACAGGGTCACTATGGCTACACCTTC.